The 4 T cell receptor beta chains listed next were all sequenced from one sample in a study of shared clonotypes between healthy human individuals. Profiled with immunoSEQ multiplex PCR; TCRdb holds only in-frame clones, not every one. Seen here are 2 million or so clones, 85% to 95% observed once, and the top ten hold under 0.15%. Input material: naive CD4+ T cells sorted from blood. Noted subset: CD45RA+ positively selected. These receptors were collected from a man aged 18 to 29 in good health.

This clone was recorded once. The rearrangement links TRBV11-2 to TRBJ1-1; TRBD1 matches 8 bases. CDR1 and CDR2 from the germline V gene are SGHAT and FQNNGV. CDR3 length: 16 amino acids. V was pared by 6 bases and J by 0 bases, with 9 bases of the junction left unmatched. The CDR3 loop reads CASSFRTGLMNTEAFF. CDR3 nucleotides: TGTGCCAGCAGTTTCAGGACAGGGCTCATGAACACTGAAGCTTTCTTT. The whole variable domain, remainder taken from reference TRBV11-2 and TRBJ1-1, is EAGVAQSPRYKIIEKRQSVAFWCNPISGHATLYWYQQILGQGPKLLIQFQNNGVVDDSQLPKDRFSAERLKGVDSTLKIQPAKLEDSAVYLCASSFRTGLMNTEAFFGQGTRLTVV.

The gene calls are TRBV6-1 and TRBJ1-2, with a weak D call TRBD1 (6 bases). The ends were cut back, 4 bases at V and 8 bases at J, with 14 bases in the middle. Germline V gene lookup returns CDR1 MNHNS and CDR2 SASEGT. This CDR3 is built from 13 residues. DNA for the CDR3: TGTGCCAGCAGTGCCTCGGGGGGCGGAGGCTACACCTTC. Its translation: CASSASGGGGYTF.

The chain carries TRBV5-6 and TRBJ2-2, with TRBD2 matching 9 bases. This CDR3 has 18 residues. Trimming removed 2 bases from V and 12 bases from J; junction bases left unmatched: 20. Germline V CDR1 and CDR2: SGHDT, YYEEEE. CDR3 loop: CASSFRAGLAGTRLKLFF. Here the CDR3 DNA reads TGTGCCAGCAGCTTTCGTGCAGGGCTAGCGGGAACCAGGTTGAAGCTGTTTTTT.

The chain couples TRBV27 to TRBJ1-1, with no clear D. V was trimmed by 3 bases and J by 0 bases, leaving 11 bases between them. Germline assignment: CDR1 MNHEY and CDR2 SMNVEV (reference sequence). The CDR3 runs to 15 residues. CDR3 sequence (DNA): TGTGCCAGCAGTTTTTCCCCCCAGGTGAACACTGAAGCTTTCTTT. It yields the protein CASSFSPQVNTEAFF.